A single sample gave rise to the 21 T cell receptor beta chains below, sequenced in a study of CD8 T cells in ankylosing spondylitis. Study results and caveats: A TCR beta motif of eight or nine highly homologous variants seemed to mark ankylosing spondylitis blood.

No cognate antigen is known for these TCRs. TCRdb fed the 5' RACE reads into MiXCR, producing one record per CDR3 protein. The table shows around 890,000 distinct CDR3 sequences, with 12% occurring only once. The sample consisted of blood, either unsorted or a sorted T cell fraction (not recorded which). The receptors shown here come from a male donor with ankylosing spondylitis.

This clonotype appeared a few times. The rearrangement joins TRBV28 to TRBJ2-7; D is undetermined. The V and J ends lost 5 bases and 6 bases respectively, with 20 bases between them. Germline CDR1 reads MDHEN; CDR2 reads SYDVKM. This CDR3 spans 15 amino acids. The CDR3 region has the DNA TGTGCCAGCAGTCAATCCGGGTCAAAATCGGGCGAGCAGTACTTC. Its protein product is CASSQSGSKSGEQYF.

This clonotype was counted between two and nine times. The chain links TRBV12-3 or TRBV12-4 to TRBJ2-7; D unclear. V gave up 1 base and J gave up 1 base, with 8 bases separating them. The CDR3 is 14 amino acids. CDR3 DNA sequence: TGTGCCAGCAGTTTAGGTCCCAGATCCTACGAGCAGTACTTC. The encoded protein is CASSLGPRSYEQYF.

V usage is TRBV20-1 and J usage is TRBJ2-1; D unresolved. The ends were cut back, 2 bases at V and 4 bases at J, with 6 bases in the middle. Germline CDR1 DFQATT, CDR2 SNEGSKA (reference sequence). The CDR3 covers 12 residues. In DNA form, the CDR3 reads TGCAGTGCTAGATACGTTTACAATGAGCAGTTCTTC. This codes for CSARYVYNEQFF.

This clonotype was detected ten times or more. J is TRBJ2-3 and V is TRBV20-1; 8 nucleotides align to TRBD2. Germline CDR1 reads DFQATT; CDR2 reads SNEGSKA (reference sequence). J lost 3 bases, V lost 5 bases, and 10 bases had no gene match. The CDR3 is made up of 15 amino acids. CDR3 amino acids: CSASVAGGVTDTQYF. The CDR3 coding sequence is TGCAGTGCTTCGGTGGCGGGAGGAGTGACAGATACGCAGTATTTT.

This clonotype was seen only a few times. The chain recombines TRBV20-1 with TRBJ2-5; D not certain. CDR1 DFQATT and CDR2 SNEGSKA come from the germline V gene (reference sequence). The CDR3 sequence is 12 residues long. Trimming left V 6 bases short and J 5 bases short, with 13 bases between. The CDR3 here is CSASFYPETQYF. CDR3 coding DNA: TGCAGTGCCTCCTTTTATCCCGAGACCCAGTACTTC.

The chain is built from TRBV5-4 and TRBJ2-7; 10 bases match TRBD1. CDR1 is SGHNT and CDR2 is YYREEE in the germline V gene (reference sequence). The junction had 10 bases not matched to a gene; V was cut back by 4 bases and J by 6 bases. This CDR3 spans 15 amino acids. The DNA for the CDR3 is TGTGCCAGCAGCGCGGACAGGGGGTCTTTTCGCGAGCAGTACTTC. This sequence encodes CASSADRGSFREQYF.

This clonotype was found a few times. The chain is built from TRBV9 and TRBJ2-5; no definite D call. This CDR3 is 14 amino acids long. Per germline, CDR1 SGDLS and CDR2 YYNGEE. V was clipped by 0 bases and J by 5 bases, with 11 bases between them. This CDR3 is CASSVGTGLETQYF. The CDR3 DNA reads as TGTGCCAGCAGCGTAGGGACCGGGTTGGAGACCCAGTACTTC.

This chain uses TRBV5-6 with TRBJ1-2; 7 nucleotides align to TRBD1. Losses at the gene ends were 4 bases for V and 4 bases for J; bases not matched to a gene: 7. This CDR3 is built from 14 residues. Germline V gene lookup returns CDR1 SGHDT and CDR2 YYEEEE. In DNA, the CDR3 is TGTGCCAGCAGCCTATTCGACAGGGTCTATGGCTACACCTTC. It yields the protein CASSLFDRVYGYTF.

This clonotype was detected only a few times. This chain uses TRBV7-6 with TRBJ2-2, with D tentatively TRBD1 or TRBD2 (5 bases each). Deletions cut 5 bases from V and 8 bases from J, with 21 bases between. CDR1 is SGHVS, CDR2 FNYEAQ, per germline. The CDR3 covers 16 residues. The CDR3 nucleotides are TGTGCCAGCAGCGATCCCCGGCGCCTGAGGGGAGGGGAGCTGTTTTTT. This translates into CASSDPRRLRGGELFF.

This clonotype was detected only a few times. This chain links TRBV15 with TRBJ2-7, with 12 bases lining up with TRBD2. The CDR3 runs 16 residues. Per the germline V gene, CDR1 is LNHNV and CDR2 is YYDKDF (reference sequence). J gave up 2 bases and V 0 bases, and 2 bases lay outside the gene matches. The CDR3 DNA sequence: TGTGCCACCAGCAGAGATCTAGCGGGGGGGACCTACGAGCAGTACTTC. Its protein product is CATSRDLAGGTYEQYF. Looking up the rest from reference TRBV15 and TRBJ2-7 gives the full variable domain: DAMVIQNPRYQVTQFGKPVTLSCSQTLNHNVMYWYQQKSSQAPKLLFHYYDKDFNNEADTPDNFQSRRPNTSFCFLDIRSPGLGDTAMYLCATSRDLAGGTYEQYFGPGTRLTVT.

The V gene is TRBV18, the J gene TRBJ2-1; TRBD2 aligns across 7 bases. The V and J ends lost 2 bases and 7 bases, in that order; junction bases with no gene match: 8. Germline CDR1 reads KGHSH; CDR2 reads LQKENI. This CDR3 comprises 15 residues. The CDR3 is CASSPTSGVTNEQFF. The CDR3 nucleotides read TGTGCCAGCTCACCAACCAGCGGGGTTACTAATGAGCAGTTCTTC. The full variable domain, rest sourced from reference TRBV18 and TRBJ2-1, is NAGVMQNPRHLVRRRGQEARLRCSPMKGHSHVYWYRQLPEEGLKFMVYLQKENIIDESGMPKERFSAEFPKEGPSILRIQQVVRGDSAAYFCASSPTSGVTNEQFFGPGTRLTVL.

Concerning this clonotype itself: A junction end diverges from the germline sequence, so it may reflect a read error. The chain is built from TRBV20-1 and TRBJ1-4, with D uncertain. Germline values: CDR1 DFQATT, CDR2 SNEGSKA (reference sequence). The CDR3 totals 13 residues. In nucleotides, the CDR3 is TGCGGTGCTATGCCGGCAACTAATGAAAAACTGTTTTTT. Translating it yields CGAMPATNEKLFF.

This clonotype was counted only a few times. The V call is TRBV12-3 or TRBV12-4, the J call TRBJ2-2; D possibly corresponds to TRBD1 (6 bases). Between the trimmed V and J ends, which lost 4 bases and 5 bases, there was a span of 17 bases. The CDR3 is made up of 16 amino acids. CDR3 sequence (DNA): TGTGCCAGCAGTTCTGGTCAGGGGTGGGAAACCGGGGAGCTGTTTTTT. Translated, it gives CASSSGQGWETGELFF.

The chain couples TRBV4-2 to TRBJ2-7; D perhaps matches TRBD1 (5 bases). The germline V and J ends were trimmed by 1 base and 3 bases, with 13 bases remaining between them. The CDR3 runs to 15 residues. The germline V gene encodes CDR1 LGHNA and CDR2 YNFKEQ. The CDR3 here is CASSQAGDSLYEQYF. Written as DNA, the CDR3 is TGTGCCAGCAGCCAAGCAGGAGACAGCCTCTACGAGCAGTACTTC.

The rearrangement links TRBV9 to TRBJ2-7; TRBD2 matches at 11 bases. The CDR3 consists of 17 residues. Germline CDR1 is SGDLS and CDR2 is YYNGEE. The V segment lost 4 bases and the J segment 2 bases; nucleotides outside the gene matches: 11. The CDR3 sequence is CASSLGASGGQPYEQYF. The CDR3 DNA follows: TGTGCCAGCAGCTTAGGGGCTAGCGGGGGGCAGCCCTACGAGCAGTACTTC. Full variable domain (remainder filled in from reference TRBV9 and TRBJ2-7): DSGVTQTPKHLITATGQRVTLRCSPRSGDLSVYWYQQSLDQGLQFLIQYYNGEERAKGNILERFSAQQFPDLHSELNLSSLELGDSALYFCASSLGASGGQPYEQYFGPGTRLTVT.

This clonotype showed up many times. The chain recombines TRBV20-1 with TRBJ2-5; D is perhaps TRBD2 (5 bases). V lost 6 bases and J lost 2, with 16 bases in between. The CDR3 runs 14 residues. Germline loops: CDR1 DFQATT, CDR2 SNEGSKA (reference sequence). The CDR3 loop is CSAGEAAPQETQYF. The CDR3 nucleotides read TGCAGTGCCGGGGAAGCGGCCCCACAAGAGACCCAGTACTTC.

This chain uses TRBV7-2 with TRBJ2-6; 7 bases align to TRBD1. Germline V CDR1 and CDR2: SGHTA, FQGNSA. Trimming at V came to 5 bases and at J to 3 bases, leaving 7 bases not matched to a gene. CDR3 length equals 16 residues. The CDR3 is CASSPATGFGANVLTF. For the CDR3, the DNA is TGTGCCAGCAGCCCAGCGACAGGGTTTGGGGCCAACGTCCTGACTTTC.

Comments on this clonotype: Germline and junction disagree at one end, which may indicate a read error. The CDR3 sequence is CDSSLGGTYGYTF. The DNA for the CDR3 is TGTGACAGCAGCCTGGGGGGCACCTATGGCTACACCTTC. J is TRBJ1-2 and V is TRBV11-2; perhaps TRBD1 as D (6 bases). Germline values: CDR1 SGHAT, CDR2 FQNNGV. The CDR3 is made up of 13 amino acids.

This clonotype has a handful of counts. The chain joins TRBV20-1 to TRBJ1-1, with D hard to call. The CDR3 sequence is 13 residues long. Germline CDR1 and CDR2: DFQATT and SNEGSKA (reference sequence). V was trimmed by 6 bases and J by 1 base, leaving 12 bases between them. The CDR3 nucleotides are TGCAGTGCCCCGCCGTTCCCGAACACTGAAGCTTTCTTT. This gives the protein CSAPPFPNTEAFF.

This clonotype was detected only a few times. The CDR3 reads CASSYSSGAVSGYTF. DNA for the CDR3: TGTGCCAGCAGTTACTCGTCGGGGGCTGTGAGTGGCTACACCTTC. The chain links TRBV6-5 to TRBJ1-2; tentative D call: TRBD1 (6 bases). V lost 0 bases and J lost 7, with 15 bases in between. The CDR3 loop spans 15 amino acids. Germline V lookup: CDR1 MNHEY, CDR2 SVGAGI.

The rearrangement joins TRBV7-9 to TRBJ2-5; D is possibly TRBD2 (5 bases). The CDR3 runs 15 residues. Germline V lookup: CDR1 SEHNR, CDR2 FQNEAQ (reference sequence). The V end was cut by 5 bases, the J end by 4 bases, with 17 bases between. In DNA form, the CDR3 reads TGTGCCAGCAGCCCGGACTGGGTCGGGGTAGAGACCCAGTACTTC. Translated, it gives CASSPDWVGVETQYF.